The 10 T cell receptor beta chains listed next were all sequenced from one sample in a study of response to subunit inactivated influenza vaccine. TCRdb analysed the RT-PCR reads with MiXCR anew, one entry per CDR3 protein. Of roughly 170,000 distinct CDR3 sequences listed, around 9.2% were seen once; the top ten hold about a tenth. Sequencing was performed on non-naive T cells sorted from PBMCs, taken on the day of vaccination. Source of these receptors: a man between 50 and 59 years old who received an inactivated influenza vaccine.

This clonotype was seen repeatedly, ten times or more. V usage is TRBV10-3 and J usage is TRBJ2-7; D is ambiguous. The CDR3 runs to 15 residues. Trimming removed 0 bases from V and 2 bases from J, with 11 bases in between. Germline V gene data show CDR1 as ENHRY and CDR2 as SYGVKD. In DNA form, the CDR3 reads TGTGCCATCAGTGAGTCGGTGAGGATAACCTACGAGCAGTACTTC. It is translated as CAISESVRITYEQYF.

The sample holds one count of this clonotype. The V gene is TRBV28, the J gene TRBJ2-7, with a possible D match to TRBD1 (6 bases). The CDR3 is made up of 16 amino acids. V was trimmed by 6 bases and J by 6 bases, leaving 24 bases between them. Germline V gene sequence: CDR1 MDHEN, CDR2 SYDVKM. DNA for the CDR3: TGTGCCAGCAGCTGGTTCGCCGGGACACGACGGCCCGAGCAGTACTTC. It yields the protein CASSWFAGTRRPEQYF.

The chain recombines TRBV3-1 with TRBJ2-5; 11 bases map to TRBD2. V lost 1 base, J lost 5 bases, and 0 bases stayed unmatched. This CDR3 comprises 14 residues. Germline V gives CDR1 LGHDT, CDR2 YNNKEL (reference sequence). In DNA form, the CDR3 reads TGTGCCAGCAGCCAAGGGACTAGCGGGGAGACCCAGTACTTC. This codes for CASSQGTSGETQYF.

This clonotype came up a few times. The chain recombines TRBV20-1 with TRBJ2-7; tentatively, D is TRBD2 (6 bases). This CDR3 region has 14 residues. Trimming shortened V by 1 base and J by 3 bases, and 13 bases separated the two germline ends. Germline CDR1 DFQATT, CDR2 SNEGSKA (reference sequence). In DNA form, the CDR3 reads TGCAGTGCTAGAGGGGTCGGTAGCGGCTACGAGCAGTACTTC. Translation gives CSARGVGSGYEQYF.

This chain links TRBV28 with TRBJ1-5; D is perhaps TRBD1 (6 bases). Per the germline V gene, CDR1 is MDHEN and CDR2 is SYDVKM. V was cut by 3 bases and J by 6 bases, with 18 bases left in between. This CDR3 is built from 16 residues. The CDR3 DNA is TGTGCCAGCAGTTTCACTACTGGACAGTGGAGTCAGCCCCAGCATTTT. This sequence encodes CASSFTTGQWSQPQHF.

This clonotype has a handful of counts. The J gene is TRBJ2-3, the V gene TRBV5-1; D tentatively fits TRBD1 or TRBD2 (6 bases each). The V end lost 5 bases, the J end lost 2 bases, and 9 bases lay between the germline ends. CDR1 SGHRS and CDR2 YFSETQ come from the germline V gene. This CDR3 is 13 amino acids long. This CDR3 reads CASRRGDTDTQYF. The CDR3, as DNA: TGCGCCAGCAGAAGGGGGGACACAGATACGCAGTATTTT.

The chain links TRBV7-9 to TRBJ2-2; TRBD1 is a possible D gene (6 bases). CDR1 is SEHNR, CDR2 FQNEAQ, per germline (reference sequence). The CDR3 is 15 residues long. Between the trimmed V and J ends, which lost 5 bases and 6 bases, there was a span of 16 bases. The CDR3 sequence is CASSLRDTPPGELFF. The CDR3, as DNA: TGTGCCAGCAGCCTAAGGGACACCCCGCCCGGGGAGCTGTTTTTT.

The chain couples TRBV27 to TRBJ2-6, with unresolved D. The CDR3 sequence is 15 residues long. CDR1 is MNHEY and CDR2 is SMNVEV in the germline V gene (reference sequence). V gave up 2 bases and J gave up 1 base, with 6 bases separating them. CDR3 DNA: TGTGCCAGCAGTTTAATAGGGTCTGGGGCCAACGTCCTGACTTTC. This sequence encodes CASSLIGSGANVLTF.

This clonotype was seen a few times. This sequence joins TRBV29-1 and TRBJ2-3, with D unresolved. The CDR3 sequence is 12 residues long. CDR1 is SQVTM and CDR2 is ANQGSEA in the germline V gene. V was clipped by 5 bases and J by 2 bases, with 8 bases between them. As DNA, the CDR3 is TGCAGCGTTCTAAGCGACACAGATACGCAGTATTTT. It yields the protein CSVLSDTDTQYF.

This clonotype was counted many times. The chain links TRBV3-1 to TRBJ1-5, with D possibly TRBD1 on 6 matching bases. V gave up 5 bases and J gave up 5 bases, with 10 bases separating them. This CDR3 comprises 13 residues. Germline V gives CDR1 LGHDT, CDR2 YNNKEL (reference sequence). The CDR3 sequence is CASSLQGDQPQHF. CDR3 coding DNA: TGTGCCAGCAGCTTACAGGGTGATCAGCCCCAGCATTTT.